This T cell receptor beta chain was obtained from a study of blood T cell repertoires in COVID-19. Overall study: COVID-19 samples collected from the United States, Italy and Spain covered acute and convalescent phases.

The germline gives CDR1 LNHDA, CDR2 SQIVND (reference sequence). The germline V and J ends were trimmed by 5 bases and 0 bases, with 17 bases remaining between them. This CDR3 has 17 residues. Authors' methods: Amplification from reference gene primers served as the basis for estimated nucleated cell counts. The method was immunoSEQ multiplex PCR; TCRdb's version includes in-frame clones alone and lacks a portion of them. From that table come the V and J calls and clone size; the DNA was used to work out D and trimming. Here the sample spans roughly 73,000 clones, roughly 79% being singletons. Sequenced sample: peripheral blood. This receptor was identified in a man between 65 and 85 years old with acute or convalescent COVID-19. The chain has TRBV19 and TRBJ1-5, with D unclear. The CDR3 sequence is CASSDSRGGNSNQPQHF. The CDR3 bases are TGTGCCAGTAGTGATTCCAGAGGAGGCAATAGCAATCAGCCCCAGCATTTT. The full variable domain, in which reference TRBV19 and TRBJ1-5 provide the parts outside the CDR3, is DGGITQSPKYLFRKEGQNVTLSCEQNLNHDAMYWYRQDPGQGLRLIYYSQIVNDFQKGDIAEGYSVSREKKESFPLTVTSAQKNPTAFYLCASSDSRGGNSNQPQHFGDGTRLSIL.